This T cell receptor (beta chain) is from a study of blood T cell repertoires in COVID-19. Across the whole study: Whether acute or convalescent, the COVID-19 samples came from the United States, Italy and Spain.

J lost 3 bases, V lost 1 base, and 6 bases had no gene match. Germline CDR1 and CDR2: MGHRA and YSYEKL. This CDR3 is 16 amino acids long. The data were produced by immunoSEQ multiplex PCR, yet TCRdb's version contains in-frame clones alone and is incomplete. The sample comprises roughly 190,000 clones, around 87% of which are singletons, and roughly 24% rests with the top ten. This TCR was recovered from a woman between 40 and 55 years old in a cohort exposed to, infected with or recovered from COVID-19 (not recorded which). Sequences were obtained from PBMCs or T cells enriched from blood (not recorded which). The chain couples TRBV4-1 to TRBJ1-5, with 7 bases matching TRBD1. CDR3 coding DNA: TGCGCCAGCAGCCAAGCAGGGACAGTTTACAATCAGCCCCAGCATTTT. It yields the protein CASSQAGTVYNQPQHF.